This TCR beta chain stems from a study of cytomegalovirus exposure and HLA in healthy donors. About the study: A previous analysis identified around 120 million unique TCR beta sequences derived from around 200 million T cells.

PCR employed 60 Vbeta and 13 Jbeta primers. Assay: immunoSEQ multiplex PCR; the TCRdb copy retains only in-frame clones and omits some. The sample has around 120,000 clones, 75% to 85% seen once. Findings and caveats of the study: In an earlier analysis, productive rearrangement rates for most beta V segments clustered near 87% or 30%. Later analysis identified several of the most significant clusters that appeared linked to common viral pathogens.

About this clone: Its specificity is not known.

This CDR3 comprises 15 residues. The trim removed 4 bases at V and 0 bases at J, leaving 5 bases unmatched. Germline CDR1 and CDR2: SGHNT and YYREEE (reference sequence). At the time of sampling, donors were nominally healthy, though unrecorded immune exposures were likely. Source material: PBMCs. The chain joins TRBV5-4 to TRBJ2-3; 7 bases are shared with TRBD1. The receptor was derived from a woman in her forties or fifties in good health and CMV-seropositive. The CDR3 loop reads CASSKQGSSTDTQYF. CDR3 sequence (DNA): TGTGCCAGCAGCAAACAGGGGTCTAGCACAGATACGCAGTATTTT.